This entry lists 14 T cell receptor beta chains sequenced from one sample in a study of tumor and adjacent non-tumor tissue in lung cancer (dated by TCRdb to the late 2010s). RNA was isolated from bulk, unsorted tissue, and RNA quality was assessed with a NanoDrop ND-1000 and an Agilent 2100. Distant non-tumor tissue taken more than 3 cm from the tumor edge was used as the normal lung sample. The library was generated by multiplex PCR. The sequencer listed for this sample is Illumina HiSeq 2500. TCRbeta libraries were built by three rounds of nested PCR using primers (Table S4), following protocols modified from ARM-PCR. TCRdb trimmed public reads at Q25 via fastp, called clones via MiXCR and kept in-frame beta chains. For every CDR3 protein sequence, its rows merge into one entry that carries the most common genes and DNA. The sample includes about 98,000 distinct CDR3 sequences, with 75% to 85% observed a single time. The ten most abundant clones make up around 30% of the sample.

Source material: distant non-tumor lung tissue. Receptor source: a man aged 55 to 70 with small cell lung cancer.

A word on this clonotype: Without the conserved terminal phenylalanine or tryptophan, this CDR3 likely stems from a read error. The chain carries TRBV6-5 and TRBJ2-1; weak D call: TRBD2 (6 bases). There are 14 residues in the CDR3. CDR1 is MNHEY and CDR2 is SVGAGI in the germline V gene. The ends were cut back, 6 bases at V and 7 bases at J, with 16 bases in the middle. The CDR3 loop reads CASRRDGCKNEQFI. The CDR3 DNA follows: TGTGCCAGCAGGCGGGATGGATGTAAGAATGAGCAGTTCATC.

In its sample, this clonotype was seen once. The junction departs from germline at one end; a sequencing error may be responsible. The chain joins TRBV4-1 to TRBJ2-1; TRBD2 aligns across 13 bases. There are 19 residues in the CDR3. Germline V gene data show CDR1 as MGHRA and CDR2 as YSYEKL. The CDR3 nucleotides are TGCGCCAGCAGACAAGATGTAGTGACTAGCGGGAGGCGCTACTATGAGCAGTTCTTC. As protein: CASRQDVVTSGRRYYEQFF.

This clonotype was observed a handful of times. Compared with germline, one end of the junction differs, possibly owing to a read error. The CDR3 is CASRGGELANTGELSF. CDR3 nucleotide sequence: TGTGCCAGCCGTGGAGGGGAATTAGCTAACACCGGGGAGCTGTCTTTT. The chain combines TRBV10-2 with TRBJ2-2, with a weak D call TRBD2 (6 bases). The CDR3 totals 16 residues. The V gene's germline CDR1 is WSHSY and CDR2 SAAADI.

To note about this clonotype: The junction departs from germline at one end; a sequencing error may be responsible. The chain links TRBV6-1 to TRBJ2-2, with D perhaps TRBD1 (6 bases). There are 18 residues in the CDR3. Germline-derived CDR1 and CDR2 are MNHNS and SASEGT. The CDR3 is CASSALGRGPRDTGELFF. Written as DNA, the CDR3 is TGTGCCAGCAGTGCATTGGGCAGGGGACCTCGAGACACCGGGGAGCTATTTTTT.

Concerning this clonotype: This may arise from a read error, as a much more abundant clone is one base away. CDR3 loop: CTTSDVRDASTDTQYF. In nucleotides, the CDR3 is TGTACCACCAGTGATGTCCGGGACGCTAGCACAGATACGCAGTATTTT. This chain links TRBV24-1 with TRBJ2-3; either TRBD1 or TRBD2 may fit D (5 bases each). Germline V gene data show CDR1 as KGHDR and CDR2 as SFDVKD. The CDR3 has 16 residues.

A note on this clonotype: This may come from a read error, since a much larger clone is one base off. The V gene is TRBV5-4, the J gene TRBJ2-2, with TRBD2 identical over 9 bases. Germline V CDR1 and CDR2: SGHNT, YYREEE (reference sequence). CDR3 length equals 17 residues. Here the CDR3 DNA reads TGTGCCAGCAGCCCCTCGACTAGCGGAGCGAAAACCGGGGAGCTGTTTTTT. This gives the protein CASSPSTSGAKTGELFF.

On this clonotype: At one end, the junction sequence differs from germline, possibly due to a read error. V gene TRBV6-1 combines with J gene TRBJ1-2; D is possibly TRBD1 (6 bases). Germline V gene sequence: CDR1 MNHNS, CDR2 SASEGT. CDR3 length: 17 residues. For the CDR3, the DNA is TGTGTCAGCAGTGGGTATACCCTGACAGGAGCACTCTATGGCCACACCTTC. It encodes CVSSGYTLTGALYGHTF.

With regard to this clonotype: The junction shows a germline mismatch at one end, possibly a read error. The rearrangement joins TRBV11-1 to TRBJ2-7, with TRBD2 matching 7 bases. The CDR3 contains 16 residues. The V gene's germline CDR1 is SGHAT and CDR2 FQDESV (reference sequence). The CDR3 here is CASSYLSSGTTYERYF. CDR3 nucleotides: TGTGCCAGCAGCTACCTCTCTTCCGGGACTACGTACGAGCGGTACTTC.

This chain links TRBV11-2 with TRBJ2-2; D ambiguous. This CDR3 has 13 amino acids. Per germline, CDR1 SGHAT and CDR2 FQNNGV. V shed 8 bases and J shed 7 bases, with 14 bases lying between them. The CDR3 here is CASCIIKYGELFF. The CDR3 DNA reads TGTGCCAGCTGCATCATAAAATACGGGGAGCTGTTTTTT.

Details on this clonotype: Germline is not matched at one junction end, which may reflect a read error. The chain is built from TRBV4-1 and TRBJ1-5; no clear D gene. CDR1 and CDR2 from the germline V gene are MGHRA and YSYEKL. The CDR3 is 16 residues long. This chain's CDR3 is CASSERIRPLGQSQHF. CDR3 nucleotide sequence: TGCGCCAGCAGCGAAAGGATCAGGCCGCTCGGTCAGTCCCAGCATTTT.

Turning to this clonotype: It is likely a read error, because the conserved phenylalanine at the end of the CDR3 is missing. V and J are TRBV6-5 and TRBJ1-1, with a tentative D call TRBD1 (6 bases). Per germline, CDR1 MNHEY and CDR2 SVGAGI. The V end was cut by 7 bases, the J end by 2 bases, with 17 bases between. This CDR3 is built from 15 residues. CDR3 DNA: TGTGCCAGCAATGCAAACTCACAGGGAAACACTGAAGCTTTCCTT. Amino acids: CASNANSQGNTEAFL.

In the case of this clonotype: A much larger clone is a single base away; this may be a read error. The conserved phenylalanine or tryptophan is not found at the CDR3 terminus, so this likely reflects a read error. The DNA is omitted, as the CDR3 cannot be located on it reliably, and the CDR3 follows TCRdb's listing. This sequence joins TRBV6-2 or TRBV6-3 and TRBJ2-7. Germline-derived CDR1 and CDR2 are MNHEY and SVGEGT. Counting both end residues, the CDR3 totals 16 amino acids. The CDR3 sequence is CASSLISKGPPYEEYL.

V usage is TRBV5-8 and J usage is TRBJ1-5; 9 nucleotides line up with TRBD1. The CDR3 has 15 amino acids. Germline CDR1 is SGHTS and CDR2 is YDEGEE. The V and J ends lost 3 bases and 6 bases, in that order; junction bases with no gene match: 7. The CDR3 DNA sequence: TGTGCCAGCAGCTCTCTCGGACAGGGGCTTCAGCCCCAGCATTTT. Its translation is CASSSLGQGLQPQHF.

Points on this clonotype: A much larger clone lies a single base off, so this may be a read error. The chain carries TRBV11-2 and TRBJ2-1, with D hard to call. From germline, CDR1 is SGHAT and CDR2 FQNNGV. The CDR3 is made up of 15 amino acids. CDR3 bases: TGTACCAGCAGCCTAGAAAATAGCAGGTACAATGAGCAGTTCTTC. Protein product: CTSSLENSRYNEQFF.